The entry that follows covers one T cell receptor (beta chain) sequence. Sequencing was performed with immunoSEQ multiplex PCR; in TCRdb, only in-frame clones are kept and a portion is missing. The data contain approximately 58,000 clones, roughly 84% of them singletons. The sample belongs to a study of OX40 agonist ivuxolimab in advanced cancers. Study-level information: Ivuxolimab was administered intravenously to patients at 0.01 to 10 mg/kg every 2 weeks.

This TCR was sampled from an adult with an advanced solid tumor such as melanoma, head and neck, liver or kidney cancer. Sequencing used CD4+ or CD8+ T cells sorted from blood, obtained in a trial of the OX40 agonist ivuxolimab.

The CDR3 loop reads CASSPWTGLGYGYTF. The CDR3 DNA sequence: TGTGCCAGCAGTCCCTGGACAGGGTTGGGCTATGGCTACACCTTC. The chain uses TRBV6-5 and TRBJ1-2; 8 bases align to TRBD1. The V and J ends lost 5 bases and 4 bases, in that order; junction bases with no gene match: 9. There are 15 residues in the CDR3. Looked up from germline, CDR1 is MNHEY and CDR2 is SVGAGI.